Below, 13 T cell receptor beta chains from the same sample are listed, as sequenced in a study of cytomegalovirus exposure and HLA in healthy donors. Researchers ran the PCR with 60 Vbeta and 13 Jbeta primers. Using immunoSEQ multiplex PCR, the repertoire was profiled, and TCRdb retains in-frame clones only, with some absent. The sample holds 40,000 to 50,000 clones; 72% are singletons and the top ten take about 6%. Sequencing used PBMCs. The receptors were sampled from a man between 25 and 39 years old in good health and CMV-seronegative.

This chain joins TRBV6-1 and TRBJ2-7, with 9 bases identical to TRBD1. This CDR3 has 13 residues. In germline, CDR1 is MNHNS, CDR2 SASEGT. V lost 11 bases to trimming and J lost 2 bases; unmatched junction nucleotides: 7. CDR3 region: CACGTGIPYEQYF. CDR3 bases: TGTGCCTGCGGGACAGGGATCCCCTACGAGCAGTACTTC.

The table lists this clone with a few counts. The V call is TRBV9, the J call TRBJ1-5; a possible D gene is TRBD1 (6 bases). The CDR3 has 14 amino acids. Germline V lookup: CDR1 SGDLS, CDR2 YYNGEE. With 4 bases removed from V and 6 bases from J, the gap between germline ends came to 14 bases. CDR3 bases: TGTGCCAGCAGCCCAGAAACAGGGAGTCAGCCCCAGCATTTT. Translation gives CASSPETGSQPQHF.

This clone has more than one count but fewer than ten. V is TRBV10-2 and J is TRBJ2-7, with 8 nucleotides matching TRBD2. The J segment lost 0 bases and the V segment lost 2 bases, leaving 6 bases of the junction unmatched. This CDR3 contains 16 residues. Germline-derived CDR1 and CDR2 are WSHSY and SAAADI. The CDR3 bases are TGCGCCAGCAGTGAGCCTAGACTAGCGAACTCCTACGAGCAGTACTTC. Residues: CASSEPRLANSYEQYF.

The chain employs TRBV4-1 and TRBJ2-7; 12 nucleotides align to TRBD2. This CDR3 is built from 15 residues. Trimming cost V 3 bases and J 3 bases; bases outside gene matches: 3. Germline-derived CDR1 and CDR2 are MGHRA and YSYEKL. CDR3 sequence reads: CASSHRLAGDYEQYF. CDR3 DNA sequence: TGCGCCAGCAGCCACCGACTAGCGGGAGACTACGAGCAGTACTTC.

This clone was detected only a few times. The genes are TRBV6-6 and TRBJ2-7; 9 bases align to TRBD2. The trim removed 8 bases at V and 5 bases at J, leaving 13 bases unmatched. In germline, CDR1 is MNHNY, CDR2 SVGAGI (reference sequence). The CDR3 has 15 residues. The CDR3, as DNA: TGTGCCAGCCCTGACGAGGGTAGCGGGAGCCACGAGCAGTACTTC. This sequence encodes CASPDEGSGSHEQYF.

The chain joins TRBV9 to TRBJ2-2; D perhaps matches TRBD1 (6 bases). Trimming took 3 bases from V and 8 from J, leaving 14 bases between them. Germline loops: CDR1 SGDLS, CDR2 YYNGEE. The length of the CDR3 is 14 residues. DNA of the CDR3: TGTGCCAGCAGCGCTACCCGCACAGGGGGGGAGCTGTTTTTT. Amino acid sequence: CASSATRTGGELFF.

This chain uses TRBV30 with TRBJ1-4, with 9 bases identical to TRBD1. The CDR3 runs 13 residues. Germline V gene data show CDR1 as GTSNPN and CDR2 as SVGIG (reference sequence). The V gene end was trimmed by 1 base and the J gene end by 11 bases; junction bases not matched to a gene: 5. CDR3 sequence: CAWSDGTGNKLFF. The DNA of the CDR3 is TGTGCCTGGAGTGACGGGACAGGGAATAAACTGTTTTTT.

The V call is TRBV13, the J call TRBJ1-5, with 7 nucleotides matching TRBD1. This CDR3 region has 14 residues. Germline values: CDR1 PRHDT, CDR2 FYEKMQ (reference sequence). V trimming: 1 base; J trimming: 12 bases; junction bases outside the gene matches: 9. The CDR3 protein is CASSLDRGRGGQHF. In nucleotides, the CDR3 is TGTGCCAGCAGCTTAGACAGGGGCCGGGGAGGCCAGCATTTT.

V usage is TRBV29-1 and J usage is TRBJ2-1, with 16 bases that match TRBD2. Germline CDR1 and CDR2: SQVTM and ANQGSEA. The V and J ends lost 7 bases and 8 bases, in that order; junction bases with no gene match: 8. The CDR3 length is 15 residues. The CDR3 sequence is CSGTGTSGRAHEQFF. In nucleotides, the CDR3 is TGCAGCGGGACAGGGACTAGCGGGAGGGCCCATGAGCAGTTCTTC.

The table lists this clone with a few counts. It is likely a read error: a sequence one base away is far more abundant. The same CDR3 arises from other DNA sequences in this sample as well. The chain combines TRBV7-9 with TRBJ2-7, with a tentative D call TRBD1 (5 bases). V lost 4 bases to trimming and J lost 2 bases, with 15 bases between them. The CDR3 sequence is 15 residues long. CDR1 SEHNR and CDR2 FQNEAQ come from the germline V gene (reference sequence). CDR3 region: CASSSIRTYPYEQYF. CDR3 sequence (DNA): TGTGCCAGCAGCTCCATTAGGACATACCCCTACGAGCAGTACTTC.

This rearrangement joins TRBV5-1 to TRBJ2-3; 9 bases are shared with TRBD2. J was trimmed by 2 bases and V by 4 bases; bases with no gene match: 8. This CDR3 has 16 amino acids. The V gene's germline CDR1 is SGHRS and CDR2 YFSETQ. The CDR3 loop reads CASSARLAGHTDTQYF. As DNA, the CDR3 is TGCGCCAGCAGCGCAAGGCTAGCGGGGCACACAGATACGCAGTATTTT. The variable domain in full, completed from reference TRBV5-1 and TRBJ2-3, reads KAGVTQTPRYLIKTRGQQVTLSCSPISGHRSVSWYQQTPGQGLQFLFEYFSETQRNKGNFPGRFSGRQFSNSRSEMNVSTLELGDSALYLCASSARLAGHTDTQYFGPGTRLTVL.

The rearrangement uses TRBV9 and TRBJ1-1; 7 nucleotides align to TRBD1. The V gene end was trimmed by 1 base and the J gene end by 4 bases; junction bases not matched to a gene: 4. The CDR3 sequence is 14 residues long. Germline assignment: CDR1 SGDLS and CDR2 YYNGEE. The CDR3: CASSVRGGSTEAFF. As DNA, the CDR3 is TGTGCCAGCAGCGTACGAGGGGGCTCCACTGAAGCTTTCTTT.

The V call is TRBV10-2, the J call TRBJ2-1; TRBD2 aligns across 10 bases. There are 16 residues in the CDR3. Per germline, CDR1 WSHSY and CDR2 SAAADI. V shed 5 bases and J 0 bases; nucleotides not matched to a gene: 4. DNA of the CDR3: TGCGCCAGCAGTCGTAGCGGGGGGAGCTCCTACAATGAGCAGTTCTTC. Protein product: CASSRSGGSSYNEQFF.